The 15 T cell receptor beta chains listed next were all sequenced from one sample in a study of CD8 T cells in Susac syndrome. Random hexamers were used to reverse transcribe roughly 0.5 to 1 ug of RNA. Each CDR3 protein is one row after TCRdb ran MiXCR on the immunoSEQ multiplex PCR reads. The sample lists a few hundred thousand distinct CDR3 sequences; over 90% were seen once. Sequences were obtained from CD4+ T cells from PBMCs. These receptor sequences come from a human donor with Susac syndrome.

This chain links TRBV5-1 with TRBJ2-1, with D possibly matching TRBD1 (5 bases). This CDR3 is built from 14 residues. Germline CDR1 reads SGHRS; CDR2 reads YFSETQ. V was cut by 0 bases and J by 5 bases, with 9 bases left in between. The chain's CDR3 is CASSLVARDNEQFF. CDR3 sequence (DNA): TGCGCCAGCAGCTTGGTAGCCAGGGACAATGAGCAGTTCTTC. Together with reference TRBV5-1 and TRBJ2-1, the CDR3 gives the full variable domain: KAGVTQTPRYLIKTRGQQVTLSCSPISGHRSVSWYQQTPGQGLQFLFEYFSETQRNKGNFPGRFSGRQFSNSRSEMNVSTLELGDSALYLCASSLVARDNEQFFGPGTRLTVL.

V gene TRBV19 combines with J gene TRBJ1-6; no definite D call. Trimming removed 7 bases at V and 6 bases at J, with 19 bases between. Germline V lookup: CDR1 LNHDA, CDR2 SQIVND (reference sequence). The CDR3 is 16 residues long. The CDR3 coding sequence is TGTGCCAGTACTCCCAGAACGGCGGTACTTAATTCACCCCTCCACTTT. Translated: CASTPRTAVLNSPLHF.

The V and J genes are TRBV6-2 or TRBV6-3 and TRBJ1-5, with D possibly matching TRBD1 (6 bases). The germline V gene has CDR1 MNHEY and CDR2 SVGEGT. Trimming removed 8 bases from V and 1 base from J, with 18 bases in between. The CDR3 loop spans 16 amino acids. The CDR3 nucleotides are TGTGCCAGCTCTTTGGGGGGGCGTTACAGCAATCAGCCCCAGCATTTT. It codes for CASSLGGRYSNQPQHF.

The genes are TRBV9 and TRBJ2-3; TRBD2 is a possible D gene (6 bases). CDR1 and CDR2 from the germline V gene are SGDLS and YYNGEE. The CDR3 has 15 amino acids. Trimming pared 0 bases from V and 2 bases from J, leaving 10 bases between. The CDR3 is CASSVAVAATDTQYF. The DNA of the CDR3 is TGTGCCAGCAGCGTAGCGGTAGCGGCCACAGATACGCAGTATTTT.

This chain uses TRBV5-4 with TRBJ2-1; 8 nucleotides align to TRBD1. Germline V gives CDR1 SGHNT, CDR2 YYREEE (reference sequence). The CDR3 consists of 14 residues. The junction had 10 bases not matched to a gene; V was cut back by 4 bases and J by 10 bases. CDR3 amino acids: CASSRTGLQWEQFF. In DNA form, the CDR3 reads TGTGCCAGCAGCCGGACAGGGCTACAATGGGAGCAGTTCTTC.

The chain carries TRBV29-1 and TRBJ1-4, with a possible D match to TRBD1 (5 bases). Germline V gene sequence: CDR1 SQVTM, CDR2 ANQGSEA. Trimming took off 5 bases at V and 6 bases at J, with 16 bases between the two ends. The CDR3 has 14 residues. In DNA form, the CDR3 reads TGCAGCGTTCGCCCCACGGGGGATTATGAAAAACTGTTTTTT. Protein: CSVRPTGDYEKLFF.

The chain combines TRBV6-2 or TRBV6-3 with TRBJ1-1; 7 nucleotides line up with TRBD1. Germline V CDR1 and CDR2: MNHEY, SVGEGT. The CDR3 spans 13 residues. V lost 2 bases and J lost 5; bases outside the gene matches: 2. CDR3 residues: CASSYGDRTEAFF. The CDR3, as DNA: TGTGCCAGCAGTTACGGGGACAGAACTGAAGCTTTCTTT.

The chain is built from TRBV3-1 and TRBJ2-7; D gene ambiguous. V was shortened by 6 bases and J by 4 bases, with 13 bases between the two germline ends. The length of the CDR3 is 13 residues. Germline assignment: CDR1 LGHDT and CDR2 YNNKEL (reference sequence). CDR3 sequence: CASSSINLYEQYF. The CDR3 coding sequence is TGTGCCAGCAGTTCCATCAACCTATACGAGCAGTACTTC.

The chain joins TRBV5-4 to TRBJ2-3; D could derive from TRBD1 or TRBD2 (5 bases each). The V end was cut by 3 bases, the J end by 8 bases, with 13 bases between. CDR1 is SGHNT, CDR2 YYREEE, per germline (reference sequence). CDR3 length: 13 residues. CDR3 amino acids: CASSSGAQGTQYF. In nucleotides, the CDR3 is TGTGCCAGCAGCTCCGGGGCCCAGGGTACGCAGTATTTT.

The V gene is TRBV5-4, the J gene TRBJ2-5; a weak D match, TRBD1 (7 bases). The CDR3 contains 15 residues. V lost 2 bases and J lost 5, with 16 bases in between. Germline CDR1 is SGHNT and CDR2 is YYREEE (reference sequence). CDR3 coding DNA: TGTGCCAGCAGCTTTGGGAGGACAGGTGGGGAGACCCAGTACTTC. This encodes CASSFGRTGGETQYF.

The chain couples TRBV3-1 to TRBJ2-7, with D unclear. Trimming left V 4 bases short and J 0 bases short, with 10 bases between. The CDR3 runs 14 residues. From germline, CDR1 is LGHDT and CDR2 YNNKEL (reference sequence). The CDR3 DNA reads as TGTGCCAGCAGCCTGGACCAGACCTCCTACGAGCAGTACTTC. Translating gives CASSLDQTSYEQYF.

V gene TRBV5-4 combines with J gene TRBJ1-1; no clear D gene. Germline V CDR1 and CDR2: SGHNT, YYREEE (reference sequence). This CDR3 spans 13 amino acids. Deletions cut 4 bases from V and 2 bases from J, with 9 bases between. CDR3 bases: TGTGCCAGCAGCAGGACTCGTAACACTGAAGCTTTCTTT. This translates into CASSRTRNTEAFF.

The gene calls are TRBV11-1 and TRBJ2-2, with D unclear. Trimming pared 5 bases from V and 3 bases from J, leaving 10 bases between. This CDR3 is 14 amino acids long. Per the germline V gene, CDR1 is SGHAT and CDR2 is FQDESV (reference sequence). CDR3 bases: TGTGCCAGCAGCCAACCTTGGGACACCGGGGAGCTGTTTTTT. Protein product: CASSQPWDTGELFF. Filled out from reference TRBV11-1 and TRBJ2-2, the complete variable domain reads EAEVAQSPRYKITEKSQAVAFWCDPISGHATLYWYRQILGQGPELLVQFQDESVVDDSQLPKDRFSAERLKGVDSTLKIQPAELGDSAMYLCASSQPWDTGELFFGEGSRLTVL.

The chain couples TRBV7-3 to TRBJ2-7, with D uncertain. Germline CDR1 is SGHTA and CDR2 is FQGTGA. Trimming cost V 0 bases and J 0 bases, with 12 bases left between them. This CDR3 has 16 amino acids. The CDR3 nucleotides read TGTGCCAGCAGCTTAACGGGTGTGGGAAGCTCCTACGAGCAGTACTTC. This encodes CASSLTGVGSSYEQYF. The entire variable domain, with the rest obtained from reference TRBV7-3 and TRBJ2-7, is as follows: GAGVSQTPSNKVTEKGKYVELRCDPISGHTALYWYRQSLGQGPEFLIYFQGTGAADDSGLPNDRFFAVRPEGSVSTLKIQRTERGDSAVYLCASSLTGVGSSYEQYFGPGTRLTVT.

The rearrangement uses TRBV6-5 and TRBJ1-4; no clear D. V lost 8 bases, J lost 8 bases, and 12 bases lay in between. Germline V gene data show CDR1 as MNHEY and CDR2 as SVGAGI. CDR3 size: 12 residues. CDR3 amino acids: CASGTVEEKLFF. As DNA, the CDR3 is TGTGCCAGCGGAACAGTGGAGGAAAAACTGTTTTTT.